This TCR beta chain derives from a study of T cells in Graves' hyperthyroidism and ophthalmopathy. Study-wide context: Peripheral blood samples were taken at initial diagnosis, prior to any treatment.

Germline CDR1 SEHNR, CDR2 FQNEAQ (reference sequence). The CDR3 runs to 15 residues. The CDR3 regions of TCR beta were amplified from RNA transcripts. First-round RT-PCR of the TCR CDR3 relied on the HTBI primer set. MiXCR, applied by TCRdb to the multiplex PCR reads, yields one record per CDR3 protein. Of 350,000 to 400,000 distinct CDR3 sequences in the sample, about a fifth were seen once. As for this clonotype: This may come from a read error, since a much larger clone is one base off.

With duration under 3 months, ophthalmopathy was active: Clinical Activity Score at least 3, NOSPECS at least 4. Diagnoses were made from clinical symptoms, serum measures (thyroxine and TRAb), thyroid ultrasound and orbital computed tomography. The chain joins TRBV7-9 to TRBJ2-1, with D perhaps TRBD2 (6 bases). The origin of this receptor is a man between 18 and 35 years old with Graves' ophthalmopathy. Sequenced sample: blood. As DNA, the CDR3 is TGTGCCAGCAGCCCTAGTGGGACTCACCCAGGAGAGCAGCTCTTC. Encoded protein: CASSPSGTHPGEQLF. The full variable domain, completed using reference TRBV7-9 and TRBJ2-1, is DTGVSQNPRHKITKRGQNVTFRCDPISEHNRLYWYRQTLGQGPEFLTYFQNEAQLEKSRLLSDRFSAERPKGSFSTLEIQRTEQGDSAMYLCASSPSGTHPGEQLFGPGTRLTVL.